Listed below are T cell receptor beta chains from one sample, sequenced in a study of blood T cell repertoires in COVID-19. The table came from immunoSEQ multiplex PCR; TCRdb's copy has only in-frame clones and leaves some out. The repertoire holds some 270,000 clones, with around 83% as singletons. The sequenced sample was PBMCs or T cells enriched from blood (not recorded which). The receptors stem from a woman aged 45-60 years who had been exposed to COVID-19. Both conserved end residues are part of each CDR3. Fields, in order: J gene, clone size, V gene, D gene, CDR3 DNA, CDR3 protein. A D gene is named only where the DNA matches it firmly. For some rows the clone size is stated as once, few or many, or as a class when expanded; others skip it.

J: TRBJ2-7
size: -
V: TRBV5-1
D: -
DNA: TGCGCCAGCAGCTTGGGAAGTCCCGGATACTACTCCTACGAGCAGTACTTC
CDR3: CASSLGSPGYYSYEQYF

J: TRBJ2-1
size: -
V: TRBV19
D: -
DNA: TGTGCCAGTAGTAAGGGGAATGAGCAGTTCTTC
CDR3: CASSKGNEQFF

J: TRBJ1-2
size: -
V: TRBV24-1
D: -
DNA: TGTGCCACCAGTGAACCCACGACAGCGGGAGGAGGCTACACCTTC
CDR3: CATSEPTTAGGGYTF

J: TRBJ1-1
size: -
V: TRBV5-6
D: -
DNA: TGTGCCAGCAGCCCCGGGAGGGGGGGAGCTTTCTTT
CDR3: CASSPGRGGAFF

J: TRBJ2-7
size: -
V: TRBV12-3/TRBV12-4
D: TRBD1
DNA: TGTGCCAGCAGCCGACAGGGGCTCTACGAGCAGTACTTC
CDR3: CASSRQGLYEQYF

J: TRBJ1-1
size: -
V: TRBV14
D: -
DNA: TGTGCCAGCAGCCAAGAACCGGTGAACACTGAAGCTTTCTTT
CDR3: CASSQEPVNTEAFF

J: TRBJ1-5
size: -
V: TRBV9
D: TRBD1
DNA: TGTGCCAGCAGCGCCGGGACAGGGGGTGATCAGCCCCAGCATTTT
CDR3: CASSAGTGGDQPQHF

J: TRBJ1-1
size: -
V: TRBV3-1/TRBV3-2
D: TRBD1
DNA: TGTGCCAGCAGCCAAGAGGGCAGGGGGTGGAATGAAGCTTTCTTT
CDR3: CASSQEGRGWNEAFF

J: TRBJ1-2
size: -
V: TRBV9
D: TRBD1
DNA: TGTGCCAGCAGCGTAGACGGGACAGGGGGTTATGGCTACACCTTC
CDR3: CASSVDGTGGYGYTF

J: TRBJ2-7
size: once
V: TRBV7-4
D: -
DNA: TGTGCCAGCAGCTCATGGGGGGGGCTGCGAGACCCCTACGAGCAGTACTTC
CDR3: CASSSWGGLRDPYEQYF

J: TRBJ1-3
size: -
V: TRBV19
D: -
DNA: TGTGCCAGTAGGACAGCTATCGGTGCCATATATTTT
CDR3: CASRTAIGAIYF

J: TRBJ2-1
size: -
V: TRBV6-6
D: -
DNA: TGTGCCAGCCGAACAGGGATGAATGAGCAGTTCTTC
CDR3: CASRTGMNEQFF

J: TRBJ1-6
size: -
V: TRBV7-3
D: -
DNA: TGTGCCAGCAGCATTGAGGGGACATATAATTCACCCCTCCACTTT
CDR3: CASSIEGTYNSPLHF

J: TRBJ1-2
size: once
V: TRBV5-4
D: -
DNA: TGTGCCAGCAGCCATCCTTACACCTATGGCTACACCTTC
CDR3: CASSHPYTYGYTF

J: TRBJ1-1
size: -
V: TRBV11-2
D: -
DNA: TGTGCCAGCAGCCTACAGGGAAATACTGAAGCTTTCTTT
CDR3: CASSLQGNTEAFF

J: TRBJ2-7
size: -
V: TRBV18
D: TRBD1
DNA: TGTGCCAGCTCACAGGACAGGGAGGTGGTGGAGCAGTACTTC
CDR3: CASSQDREVVEQYF

J: TRBJ2-3
size: -
V: TRBV12-5
D: TRBD2
DNA: TGTGCTAGTGGTTTGGTACGCGGGGGGATAGGAGATACGCAGTATTTT
CDR3: CASGLVRGGIGDTQYF

J: TRBJ1-1
size: -
V: TRBV18
D: -
DNA: TGTGCCAGCTCACCATTTCAGGGAAGAGGCACTGAAGCTTTCTTT
CDR3: CASSPFQGRGTEAFF

J: TRBJ1-5
size: few
V: TRBV25-1
D: TRBD1
DNA: TGTGCCAGCTCTTACGGACAGGAAAGCAATCAGCCCCAGCATTTT
CDR3: CASSYGQESNQPQHF

J: TRBJ2-3
size: -
V: TRBV19
D: TRBD2
DNA: TGTGCCAGTAGTAACGGGGGGATGCCAGATACGCAGTATTTT
CDR3: CASSNGGMPDTQYF

J: TRBJ1-1
size: once
V: TRBV18
D: -
DNA: TGTGCCAGCTCACCACCGAGGGGGGGCACTGAAGCTTTCTTT
CDR3: CASSPPRGGTEAFF

J: TRBJ1-1
size: few
V: TRBV2
D: -
DNA: TGTGCCAGCAGTGAAATAGGGGAGAACACTGAAGCTTTCTTT
CDR3: CASSEIGENTEAFF

J: TRBJ2-7
size: -
V: TRBV9
D: TRBD1
DNA: TGTGCCAGCAGCGTACGACAGGGCTCCGAGCAGTACTTC
CDR3: CASSVRQGSEQYF

J: TRBJ1-2
size: -
V: TRBV7-9
D: TRBD1
DNA: TGTGCCAGCAGCCTTGACAGGGGTGGCTACACCTTC
CDR3: CASSLDRGGYTF

J: TRBJ2-7
size: -
V: TRBV5-1
D: -
DNA: TGCGCCAGCAGCTTGGCCCCGGCGGGCCCCTACGAGCAGTACTTC
CDR3: CASSLAPAGPYEQYF

J: TRBJ1-2
size: few
V: TRBV5-1
D: -
DNA: TGCGCCAGCAGCTTGGGGGATGGGGGCGCATCTGGCTACACCTTC
CDR3: CASSLGDGGASGYTF

J: TRBJ2-3
size: -
V: TRBV4-2
D: TRBD2
DNA: TGTGCCAGCAATCCACTAGCGGGGGGGCAGGAGGATACGCAGTATTTT
CDR3: CASNPLAGGQEDTQYF

J: TRBJ2-7
size: once
V: TRBV18
D: -
DNA: TGTGCCAGCTCACCGAAATCTCCCCAAATTAGCGAGCAGTACTTC
CDR3: CASSPKSPQISEQYF

J: TRBJ2-4
size: -
V: TRBV5-1
D: TRBD2
DNA: TGCGCCAGCAGCTCAGATCCGGGACTACCGAACATTCAGTACTTC
CDR3: CASSSDPGLPNIQYF

J: TRBJ1-2
size: once
V: TRBV2
D: -
DNA: TGTGCCAGCAGAACCCACAGGGAAGTTGGTGGCTACACCTTC
CDR3: CASRTHREVGGYTF

J: TRBJ1-1
size: few
V: TRBV2
D: -
DNA: TGTGCCAGCAGTAAGACAAGTCCCCCTGAAGCTTTCTTT
CDR3: CASSKTSPPEAFF